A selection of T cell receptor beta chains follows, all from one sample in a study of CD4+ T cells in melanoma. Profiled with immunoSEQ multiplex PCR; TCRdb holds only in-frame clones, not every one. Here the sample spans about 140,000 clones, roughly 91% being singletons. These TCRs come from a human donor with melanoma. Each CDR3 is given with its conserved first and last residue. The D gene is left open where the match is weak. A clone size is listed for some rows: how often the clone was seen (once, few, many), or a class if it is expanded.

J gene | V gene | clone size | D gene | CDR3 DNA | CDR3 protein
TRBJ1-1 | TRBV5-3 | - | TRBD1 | TGTGCCAGAAGTCGGACAGGGGTCACTGAAGCTTTCTTT | CARSRTGVTEAFF
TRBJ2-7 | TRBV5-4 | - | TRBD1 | TGTGCCAGCAGCTTTCAGGACAGGCGATCCTACGAGCAGTACTTC | CASSFQDRRSYEQYF
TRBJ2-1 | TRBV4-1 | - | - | TGCGCCAGCAGCCAAGGGTGGGGCCCCAGCGGATGGGAGCAGTTCTTC | CASSQGWGPSGWEQFF
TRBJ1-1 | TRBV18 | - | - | TGTGCCAGCTCACCACCGGGGGGCGCTGAAGCTTTCTTT | CASSPPGGAEAFF
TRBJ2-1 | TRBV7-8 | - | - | TGTGCCAGCAGCGGATTCCATGAGGTCAATGAGCAGTTCTTC | CASSGFHEVNEQFF
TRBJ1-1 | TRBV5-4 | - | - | TGTGCCAGCAGCTTGGAGGGATTTCTTGAAGCTTTCTTT | CASSLEGFLEAFF
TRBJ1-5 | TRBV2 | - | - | TGTGCCAGCAGTGAAGCGCCGGATCAGCCCCAGCATTTT | CASSEAPDQPQHF
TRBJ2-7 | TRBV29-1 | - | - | TGCAGCGTTGTCAGGGGAACCTACGAGCAGTACTTC | CSVVRGTYEQYF
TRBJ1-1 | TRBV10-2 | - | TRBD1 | TGCGCCACTTCCCCAGGGGGCGGCACTGAAGCTTTCTTT | CATSPGGGTEAFF
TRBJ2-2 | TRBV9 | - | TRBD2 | TGTGCCAGCAGCGTAGCGGGGGGGGCGAACACCGGGGAGCTGTTTTTT | CASSVAGGANTGELFF
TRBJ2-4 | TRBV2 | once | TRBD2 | TGTGCCAGCAGTGATCAGCGGGGGGACATTCAGTACTTC | CASSDQRGDIQYF
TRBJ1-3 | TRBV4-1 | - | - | TGCGCCAGCAGCCGCGACTCTGGAAACACCATATATTTT | CASSRDSGNTIYF
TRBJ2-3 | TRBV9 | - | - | TGTGCCAGCAGCGTAGGTGGACAGTTTAAGTTAAATACGCAGTATTTT | CASSVGGQFKLNTQYF
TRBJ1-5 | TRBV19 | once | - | TGTGCCAGTAGTAACCAGGCCCACGGTAATCAGCCCCAGCATTTT | CASSNQAHGNQPQHF
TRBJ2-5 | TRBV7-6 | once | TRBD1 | TGTGCCAGCAGCCCGGGGACAGGGAGAGAAGAGACCCAGTACTTC | CASSPGTGREETQYF
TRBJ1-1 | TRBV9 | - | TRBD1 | TGTGCCAGCAGCGTAGCCGGACAGGGGGGAGGCACTGAAGCTTTCTTT | CASSVAGQGGGTEAFF
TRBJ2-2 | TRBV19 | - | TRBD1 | TGTGCCAGTAGGGTGGGGTATGACAGGGGGCGAACCGGGGAGCTGTTTTTT | CASRVGYDRGRTGELFF
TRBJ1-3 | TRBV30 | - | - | TGTGCTTGGACCGGGAACGAGTTCTTCTTAGGCACCATATATTTT | CAWTGNEFFLGTIYF
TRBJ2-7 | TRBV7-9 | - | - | TGTGCCAGCAGCTTCACAGGGGGGGTCTACGAGCAGTACTTC | CASSFTGGVYEQYF
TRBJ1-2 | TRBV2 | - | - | TGTGCCAGCAGTGCGGACGGGTGGGGTGGCTACACCTTC | CASSADGWGGYTF